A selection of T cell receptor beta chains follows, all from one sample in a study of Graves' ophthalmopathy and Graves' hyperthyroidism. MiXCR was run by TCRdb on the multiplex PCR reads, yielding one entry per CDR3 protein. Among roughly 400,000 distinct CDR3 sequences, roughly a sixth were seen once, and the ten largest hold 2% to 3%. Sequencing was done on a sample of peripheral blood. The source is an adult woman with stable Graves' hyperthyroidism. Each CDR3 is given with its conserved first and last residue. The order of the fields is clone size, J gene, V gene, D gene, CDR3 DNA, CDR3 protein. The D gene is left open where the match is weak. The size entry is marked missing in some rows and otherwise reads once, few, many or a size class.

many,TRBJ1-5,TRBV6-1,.,TGTGCCAGCAGTGAACGGTGGGAGGTCAATCAGCCCCAGCATTTT,CASSERWEVNQPQHF
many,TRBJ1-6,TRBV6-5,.,TGTGCCAGCAGTTACGGGGGCTACAGTGGGGCCGGGAAGGTTTCACCCCTCCACTTT,CASSYGGYSGAGKVSPLHF
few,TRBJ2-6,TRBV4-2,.,TGTGCCAGCAGCCAAGATCGGGAATCCTCTGGGGCCAACGTCCTGACTTTC,CASSQDRESSGANVLTF
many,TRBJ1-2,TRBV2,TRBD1,TGTGCCAGCAGTAGGACAGGCAACTATGGCTACACCTTC,CASSRTGNYGYTF
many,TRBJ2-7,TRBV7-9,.,TGTGCCAGCAGCTTAGGACGGGGGTTGCAGTACTTC,CASSLGRGLQYF
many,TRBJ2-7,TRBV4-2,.,TGTGCCAGCAGCCAAGTCCGTGGTGCCTACGAGCAGTACTTC,CASSQVRGAYEQYF
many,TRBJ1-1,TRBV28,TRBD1,TGTGCCAGCAGCAAGACAGGGTTAGTCACTGAAGCTTTCTTT,CASSKTGLVTEAFF
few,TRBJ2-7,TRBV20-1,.,TGCAGTGCTAGCGGGAGTGGGGCCTACGAGCAGTACTTC,CSASGSGAYEQYF
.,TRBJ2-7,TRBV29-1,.,TGCAGCGTGAATGGGCAGGACTACGAGCAGTACTTC,CSVNGQDYEQYF
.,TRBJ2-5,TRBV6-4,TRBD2,TGTGCCAGCAGTCCTCGAGCCCCAACTAGCGGGGGGATAAAGACCCAGTACTTC,CASSPRAPTSGGIKTQYF
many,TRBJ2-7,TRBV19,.,TGTGCCAGTAGTGTTGGCGTTCCCTACGAGCAGTACTTC,CASSVGVPYEQYF
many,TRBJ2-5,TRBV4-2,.,TGTGCCAGCAGCCAAGATGAGGGGCAAGAGACCCAGTACTTC,CASSQDEGQETQYF
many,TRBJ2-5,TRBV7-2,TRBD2,TGTGCCAGCAGCCGAGGACTAGCGGGAGGGGGGGAGACCCAGTACTTC,CASSRGLAGGGETQYF
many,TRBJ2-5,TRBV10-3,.,TGTGCCATCAGCCTCTCCGGGGTTGCTGGGACCCAGTACTTC,CAISLSGVAGTQYF
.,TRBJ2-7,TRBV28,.,TGTGCCAGCACCAATCAGGGTTTCTACGAGCAGTACTTC,CASTNQGFYEQYF
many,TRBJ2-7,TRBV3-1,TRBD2,TGTGCCAGCAGCCACGGGCCTAGCGGGAGGGCCTTAGGAGAGCAGTACTTC,CASSHGPSGRALGEQYF
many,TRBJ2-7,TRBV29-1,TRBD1,TGCAGCGTCGGAGAACCAACAGGGGCACACGAGCAGTACTTC,CSVGEPTGAHEQYF
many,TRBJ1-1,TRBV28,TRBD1,TGTGCCAGCAGTATCCGACAGGGGAGGACTGAAGCTTTCTTT,CASSIRQGRTEAFF
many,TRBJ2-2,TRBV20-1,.,TGCAGTGCTAGAGAGGGTAGAGGGCTGTTTTTT,CSAREGRGLFF
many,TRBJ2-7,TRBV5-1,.,TGCGCCAGCAGCTTGGCCGAGGGTATCTACGAGCAGTACTTC,CASSLAEGIYEQYF
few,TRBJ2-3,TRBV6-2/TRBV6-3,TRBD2,TGTGCCACGGGACTAGCGGGAGGAGCAGATACGCAGTATTTT,CATGLAGGADTQYF
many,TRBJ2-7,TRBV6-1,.,TGTGCCAGCAGTCCTGATGGGCCCGCTTCTCTGAGCGAGCAGTACTTC,CASSPDGPASLSEQYF
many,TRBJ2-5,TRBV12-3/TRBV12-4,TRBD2,TGTGCCAGCGGGGGGACTGCTAGCGGGAGTTCAGAGACCCAGTACTTC,CASGGTASGSSETQYF
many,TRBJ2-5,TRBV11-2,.,TGTGCCAGCAGCGATGGACGGAGGCTACAAGAGACCCAGTACTTC,CASSDGRRLQETQYF
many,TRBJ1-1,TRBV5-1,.,TGCGCCAGCAGCTTGGTGGCAGGGGTGAACACTGAAGCTTTCTTT,CASSLVAGVNTEAFF
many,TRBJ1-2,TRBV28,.,TGTGCCAGCCGCCTTAGGGGCTACACCTTC,CASRLRGYTF
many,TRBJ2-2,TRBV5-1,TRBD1,TGCGCCAGCAGCCGAGACAGGGAAGGCGGGGAGCTGTTTTTT,CASSRDREGGELFF
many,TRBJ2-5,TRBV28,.,TGTGCCAGCAGTTTATCCGATAGGAAAGAGACCCAGTACTTC,CASSLSDRKETQYF
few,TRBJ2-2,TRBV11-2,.,TGTGCCAGCAGCTCACCTCGCCGAAACACCGGGGAGCTGTTTTTT,CASSSPRRNTGELFF
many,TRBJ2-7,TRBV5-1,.,TGCGCCAGCAGCTTGTTCGGCCCAGGAGAATCCTACGAGCAGTACTTC,CASSLFGPGESYEQYF
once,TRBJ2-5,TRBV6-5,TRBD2,TGTGCCAGCAGTTACTCTCCAGCGGGGACTAGCGGTCAAGAGACCCAGTACTTC,CASSYSPAGTSGQETQYF
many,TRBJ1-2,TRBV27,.,TGTGCCAGCCGGGGGGGCCGATATGGCTACACCTTC,CASRGGRYGYTF
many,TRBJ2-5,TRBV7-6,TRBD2,TGTGCCAGCAGCTTAGCGGGAGGGGCGGAAGAGACCCAGTACTTC,CASSLAGGAEETQYF
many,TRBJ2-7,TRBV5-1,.,TGCGCCAGCAGCTTGCAAGAAGCCACCACTACGAGCGAGCAGTACTTC,CASSLQEATTTSEQYF
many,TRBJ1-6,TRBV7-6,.,TGTGCCAGCAGCTTAGACGTAAACCATAATTCACCCCTCCACTTT,CASSLDVNHNSPLHF
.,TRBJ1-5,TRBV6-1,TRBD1,TGTGCCAGCTCCCGGACAGGGGATGAAGATCAGCCCCAGCATTTT,CASSRTGDEDQPQHF
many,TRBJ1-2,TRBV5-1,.,TGCGCCAGCAGCTTTGAAGCGTCCTATGGCTACACCTTC,CASSFEASYGYTF
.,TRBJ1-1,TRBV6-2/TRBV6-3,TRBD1,TGTGCCAGCAGCGCGATGACAGGGTACCCTGAAGCTTTCTTT,CASSAMTGYPEAFF
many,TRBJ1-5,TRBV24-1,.,TGTGCCACCAGTGACCCCCGGGACGGGGGCAATCAGCCCCAGCATTTT,CATSDPRDGGNQPQHF
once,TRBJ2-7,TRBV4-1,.,TGCGCCAGCAGCCTCGACTTCCTCAGGTCCTACGAGCAGTACTTC,CASSLDFLRSYEQYF
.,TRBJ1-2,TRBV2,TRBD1,TGTGCCAGCAGCGAATTTTTGGGACAGGGGTATGGCTACACCTTC,CASSEFLGQGYGYTF
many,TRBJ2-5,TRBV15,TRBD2,TGTGCCACCAGCATTGGGACTAGCGGGAGGGGTTTGGGCGAGACCCAGTACTTC,CATSIGTSGRGLGETQYF
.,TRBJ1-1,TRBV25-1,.,TGTGCCAGCAGTGAAGAGGAGTGGGCTGAAGCTTTCTTT,CASSEEEWAEAFF
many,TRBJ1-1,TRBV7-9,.,TGTGCCAGCAGCTCCCGGGATGGGCGAGGGACTGAAGCTTTCTTT,CASSSRDGRGTEAFF
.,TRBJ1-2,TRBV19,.,TGTGCCAGTAGTATGGTAACAGGTAGAGGCTACACCTTC,CASSMVTGRGYTF
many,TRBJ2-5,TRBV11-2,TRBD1,TGTGCCAGCAGCCCTAGGACAGGGACAGATTTGGAGACCCAGTACTTC,CASSPRTGTDLETQYF
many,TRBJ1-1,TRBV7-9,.,TGTGCCAGCAGCTTAGTAACAGTTAACACTGAAGCTTTCTTT,CASSLVTVNTEAFF
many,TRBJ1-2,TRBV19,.,TGTGCCAGTAGTGCCATGGGTCCCTATGGCTACACCTTC,CASSAMGPYGYTF
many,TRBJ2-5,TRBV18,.,TGTGCCAGCTCACCCCTGGGAACACAAGAGACCCAGTACTTC,CASSPLGTQETQYF
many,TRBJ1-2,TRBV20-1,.,TGCAGTGGTTCTGGGCGGCATGGCTACACCTTC,CSGSGRHGYTF
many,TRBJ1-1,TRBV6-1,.,TGTGCCAGCAGTGCCGGCTCGGACACTGAAGCTTTCTTT,CASSAGSDTEAFF
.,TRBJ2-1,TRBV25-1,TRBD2,TGTGCCAGCAGTGACTCTAGCGGGAGGGATTACAATGAGCAGTTCTTC,CASSDSSGRDYNEQFF